Only a few counts were recorded for the clone carrying this T cell receptor (beta chain). Amplification used 60 Vbeta primers and 13 Jbeta primers. The protocol was immunoSEQ multiplex PCR, while the TCRdb copy is restricted to in-frame clones and leaves out a portion. Here the sample spans about 94,000 clones, roughly 76% being singletons. This sample was taken from a study of cytomegalovirus exposure and HLA in healthy donors. Material: PBMCs. This TCR was recovered from a male donor in good health and CMV-seronegative.

CDR3 sequence (DNA): TGTGCCAGCAGCCCTGACCAGGGCTTGGGGGAAAAACTGTTTTTT. As protein: CASSPDQGLGEKLFF. This chain joins TRBV5-4 and TRBJ1-4, with a weak D call TRBD1 (5 bases). The CDR3 is 15 amino acids. Trimming took 4 bases from V and 8 from J, leaving 18 bases between them. Germline lookup yields CDR1 SGHNT and CDR2 YYREEE (reference sequence). Combining the CDR3 with reference TRBV5-4 and TRBJ1-4 gives the whole variable domain ETGVTQSPTHLIKTRGQQVTLRCSSQSGHNTVSWYQQALGQGPQFIFQYYREEENGRGNFPPRFSGLQFPNYSSELNVNALELDDSALYLCASSPDQGLGEKLFFGSGTQLSVL.